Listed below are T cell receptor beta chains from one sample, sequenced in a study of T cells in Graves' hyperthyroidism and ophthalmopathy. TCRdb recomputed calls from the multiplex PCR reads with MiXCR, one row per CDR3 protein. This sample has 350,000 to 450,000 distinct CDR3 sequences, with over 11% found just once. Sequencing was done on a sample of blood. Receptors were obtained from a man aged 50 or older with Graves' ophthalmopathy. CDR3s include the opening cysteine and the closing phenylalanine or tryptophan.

CDR3aa: CASSEQGISYNEQLF
v_gene: TRBV2
j_gene: TRBJ2-1

CDR3aa: CASARGDRGAVIQYF
v_gene: TRBV6-2/TRBV6-3
j_gene: TRBJ2-4

CDR3aa: CASTLTGDPTDTQYF
v_gene: TRBV5-1
j_gene: TRBJ2-3

CDR3aa: CSARSGSAYEQYF
v_gene: TRBV20-1
j_gene: TRBJ2-7

CDR3aa: CASSGVGDRQFANTGELFF
v_gene: TRBV25-1
j_gene: TRBJ2-2

CDR3aa: CASSFPQGVTDTQYF
v_gene: TRBV28
j_gene: TRBJ2-3

CDR3aa: CASSIDRNNEQFF
v_gene: TRBV19
j_gene: TRBJ2-1

CDR3aa: CASSLRLTYEQYF
v_gene: TRBV12-3/TRBV12-4
j_gene: TRBJ2-7

CDR3aa: CASSYGTSGAYEQYF
v_gene: TRBV27
j_gene: TRBJ2-7

CDR3aa: CATSVLKGIRNEQFF
v_gene: TRBV24-1
j_gene: TRBJ2-1

CDR3aa: CSPKGRGLRYEQYF
v_gene: TRBV29-1
j_gene: TRBJ2-7

CDR3aa: CSVSLYEQFF
v_gene: TRBV20-1
j_gene: TRBJ2-1

CDR3aa: CASSLGHLNQPQHF
v_gene: TRBV7-9
j_gene: TRBJ1-5

CDR3aa: CASTGSANTGELFF
v_gene: TRBV9
j_gene: TRBJ2-2

CDR3aa: CASSMDRGPYGYTF
v_gene: TRBV7-2
j_gene: TRBJ1-2

CDR3aa: CASSQGKGGTYEQYF
v_gene: TRBV4-2
j_gene: TRBJ2-7

CDR3aa: CASSPVRREETQYF
v_gene: TRBV18
j_gene: TRBJ2-5

CDR3aa: CASSSSVQNYGYTF
v_gene: TRBV11-2
j_gene: TRBJ1-2

CDR3aa: CSARSRGISYNEQFF
v_gene: TRBV20-1
j_gene: TRBJ2-1

CDR3aa: CASSASGQGDTGELFF
v_gene: TRBV7-3
j_gene: TRBJ2-2

CDR3aa: CAWSVSRRLRRSYEQYF
v_gene: TRBV30
j_gene: TRBJ2-7

CDR3aa: CASSPRQGAHGEQYF
v_gene: TRBV5-4
j_gene: TRBJ2-7

CDR3aa: CATSRDDLSPRETQYF
v_gene: TRBV15
j_gene: TRBJ2-5

CDR3aa: CASSQGSSEQFF
v_gene: TRBV28
j_gene: TRBJ2-1

CDR3aa: CASRTGGDNTGELFF
v_gene: TRBV5-4
j_gene: TRBJ2-2

CDR3aa: CSAVLAGGLIGEQYF
v_gene: TRBV20-1
j_gene: TRBJ2-7

CDR3aa: CASTPTGTGNTDTQYF
v_gene: TRBV4-1
j_gene: TRBJ2-3

CDR3aa: CASSLALDRANYGYTF
v_gene: TRBV5-1
j_gene: TRBJ1-2

CDR3aa: CASSVSFTGRTGELFF
v_gene: TRBV9
j_gene: TRBJ2-2

CDR3aa: CASIKRGGLLSGYTF
v_gene: TRBV4-1
j_gene: TRBJ1-2

CDR3aa: CSARRGIAGVGDTQYF
v_gene: TRBV20-1
j_gene: TRBJ2-3

CDR3aa: CSARMGQRASPLHF
v_gene: TRBV20-1
j_gene: TRBJ1-6

CDR3aa: CASSLGLAGGWADTQYF
v_gene: TRBV5-1
j_gene: TRBJ2-3

CDR3aa: CSARFRLAGARDQETQYF
v_gene: TRBV20-1
j_gene: TRBJ2-5

CDR3aa: CASSTSGGRTYEQYF
v_gene: TRBV5-1
j_gene: TRBJ2-7

CDR3aa: CASAARTSGSLGSEQFF
v_gene: TRBV27
j_gene: TRBJ2-1

CDR3aa: CASSPGQGKPQHF
v_gene: TRBV5-1
j_gene: TRBJ1-5